This entry features one TCR beta chain sequence. This entry is derived from a study of CD8+ T cells in alopecia areata. Treatment: oral pan-JAK inhibitor, 5-10 mg twice daily. The CDR3 has 18 residues. In germline, CDR1 is SQVTM, CDR2 ANQGSEA. Trimming at V came to 6 bases and at J to 4 bases, leaving 23 bases not matched to a gene. After isolation, RNA underwent reverse transcription to generate cDNA as the sequencing template. Assay: immunoSEQ multiplex PCR; the TCRdb copy retains only in-frame clones and omits some. This table holds roughly 70,000 clones, 29% found once. Sequencing was performed on CD8+ T cells sorted from blood, taken at week 4, from a patient treated with tofacitinib. This receptor was taken from a human donor with alopecia areata. The chain has TRBV29-1 and TRBJ2-5; TRBD1 matches 7 bases. CDR3 in amino acids: CSVPPPAPNTGTAETQYF. CDR3 coding DNA: TGCAGCGTACCCCCCCCGGCCCCGAACACCGGGACAGCAGAGACCCAGTACTTC.